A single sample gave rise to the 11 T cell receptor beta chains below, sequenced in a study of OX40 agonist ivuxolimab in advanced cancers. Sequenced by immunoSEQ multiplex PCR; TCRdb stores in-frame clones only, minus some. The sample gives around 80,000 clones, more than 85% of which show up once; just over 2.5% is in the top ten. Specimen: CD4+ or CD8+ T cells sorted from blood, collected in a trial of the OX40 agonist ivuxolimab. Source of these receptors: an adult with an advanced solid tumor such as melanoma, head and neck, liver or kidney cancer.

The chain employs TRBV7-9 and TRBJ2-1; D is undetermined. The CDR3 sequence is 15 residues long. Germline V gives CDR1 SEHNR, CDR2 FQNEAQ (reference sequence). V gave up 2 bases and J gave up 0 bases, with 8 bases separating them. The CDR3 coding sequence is TGTGCCAGCAGCTTAACACAGCCCTCCTACAATGAGCAGTTCTTC. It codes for CASSLTQPSYNEQFF.

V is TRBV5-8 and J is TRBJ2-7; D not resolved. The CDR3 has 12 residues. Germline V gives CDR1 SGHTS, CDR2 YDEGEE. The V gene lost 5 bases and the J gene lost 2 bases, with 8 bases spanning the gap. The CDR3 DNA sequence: TGTGCCAGCAGTCCACTAACCTACGAGCAGTACGTC. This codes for CASSPLTYEQYV.

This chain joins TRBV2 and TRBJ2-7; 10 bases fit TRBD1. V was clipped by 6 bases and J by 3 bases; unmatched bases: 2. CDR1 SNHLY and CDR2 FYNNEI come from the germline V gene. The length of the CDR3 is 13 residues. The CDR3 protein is CASRTGGIYEQYF. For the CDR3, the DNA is TGTGCCAGCAGGACAGGGGGCATCTACGAGCAGTACTTC.

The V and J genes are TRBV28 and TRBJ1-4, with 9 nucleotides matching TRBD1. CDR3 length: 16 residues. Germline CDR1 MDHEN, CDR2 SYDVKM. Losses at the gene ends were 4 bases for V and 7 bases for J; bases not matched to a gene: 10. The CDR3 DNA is TGTGCCAGCAGTTCTTCCCTTGGGACAGGGAGTGAAAAACTGTTTTTT. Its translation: CASSSSLGTGSEKLFF.

The chain's CDR3 is CAIRQGVGEQYF. CDR3 in DNA: TGTGCCATCAGACAGGGTGTGGGTGAGCAGTACTTC. V gene TRBV10-3 combines with J gene TRBJ2-7; a weak D match, TRBD1 (6 bases). CDR3 length: 12 amino acids. Between the trimmed V and J ends, which lost 6 bases and 7 bases, there was a span of 13 bases. In germline, CDR1 is ENHRY, CDR2 SYGVKD.

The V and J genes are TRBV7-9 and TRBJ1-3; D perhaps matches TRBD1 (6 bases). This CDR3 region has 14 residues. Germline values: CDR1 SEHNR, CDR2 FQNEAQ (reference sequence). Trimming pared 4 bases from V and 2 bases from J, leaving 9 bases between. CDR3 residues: CASSYNRAGNTIYF. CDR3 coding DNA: TGTGCCAGCAGCTACAACAGGGCTGGAAACACCATATATTTT.

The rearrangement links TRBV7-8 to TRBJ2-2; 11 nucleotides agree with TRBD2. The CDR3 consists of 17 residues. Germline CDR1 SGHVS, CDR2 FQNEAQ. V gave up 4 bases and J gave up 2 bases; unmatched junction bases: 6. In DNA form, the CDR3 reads TGTGCCAGCAGCTCCCGACTAGCGGGGAGCAACACCGGGGAGCTGTTTTTT. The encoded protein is CASSSRLAGSNTGELFF.

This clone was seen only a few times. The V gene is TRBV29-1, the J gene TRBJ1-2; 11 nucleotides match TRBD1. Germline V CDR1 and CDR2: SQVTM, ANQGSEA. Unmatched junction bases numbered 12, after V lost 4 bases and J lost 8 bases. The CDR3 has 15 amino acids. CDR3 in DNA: TGCAGCGTTGCCGTTTCCGGACAGGGGGCGCAAGGCTACACCTTC. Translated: CSVAVSGQGAQGYTF. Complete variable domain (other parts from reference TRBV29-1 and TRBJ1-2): SAVISQKPSRDICQRGTSLTIQCQVDSQVTMMFWYRQQPGQSLTLIATANQGSEATYESGFVIDKFPISRPNLTFSTLTVSNMSPEDSSIYLCSVAVSGQGAQGYTFGSGTRLTVV.

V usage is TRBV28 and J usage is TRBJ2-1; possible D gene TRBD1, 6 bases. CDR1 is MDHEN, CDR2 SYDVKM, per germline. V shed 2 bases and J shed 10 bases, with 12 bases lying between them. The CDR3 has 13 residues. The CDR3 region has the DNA TGTGCCAGCAGTTTAACTACAGGGTACGAGCAGTTCTTC. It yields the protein CASSLTTGYEQFF.

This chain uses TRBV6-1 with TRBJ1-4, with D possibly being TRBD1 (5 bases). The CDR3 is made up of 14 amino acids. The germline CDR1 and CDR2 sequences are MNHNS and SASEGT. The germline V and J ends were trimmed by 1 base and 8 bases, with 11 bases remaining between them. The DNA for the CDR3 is TGTGCCAGCAGTGAAGTTGACAGTCGGGAAAAACTGTTTTTT. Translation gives CASSEVDSREKLFF.

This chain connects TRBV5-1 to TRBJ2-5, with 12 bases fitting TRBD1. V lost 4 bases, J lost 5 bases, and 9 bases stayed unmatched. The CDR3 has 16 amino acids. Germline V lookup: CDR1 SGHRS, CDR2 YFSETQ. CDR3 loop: CASSGGQGAVPETQYF. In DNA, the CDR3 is TGCGCCAGCAGCGGGGGACAGGGGGCTGTTCCGGAGACCCAGTACTTC.